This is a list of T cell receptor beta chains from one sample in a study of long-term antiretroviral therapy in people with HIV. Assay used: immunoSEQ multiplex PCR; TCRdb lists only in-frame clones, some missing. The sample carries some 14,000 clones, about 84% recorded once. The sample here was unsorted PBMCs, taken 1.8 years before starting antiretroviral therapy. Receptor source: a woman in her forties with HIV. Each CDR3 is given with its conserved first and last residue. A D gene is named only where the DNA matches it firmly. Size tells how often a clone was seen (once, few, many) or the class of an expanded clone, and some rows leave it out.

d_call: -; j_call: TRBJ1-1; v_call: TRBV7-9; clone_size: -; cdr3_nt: TGTGCCAGCAGCTTAGGGAGCGAGAACACTGAAGCTTTCTTT; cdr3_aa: CASSLGSENTEAFF
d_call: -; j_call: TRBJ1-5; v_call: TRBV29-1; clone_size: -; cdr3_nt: TGCAGCGTTGGGGCAGGTAATCAGCCCCAGCATTTT; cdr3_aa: CSVGAGNQPQHF
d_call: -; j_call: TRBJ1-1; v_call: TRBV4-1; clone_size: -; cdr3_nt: TGCGCCAGCAGCCAACTGGCAGACACTGAAGCTTTCTTT; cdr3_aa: CASSQLADTEAFF
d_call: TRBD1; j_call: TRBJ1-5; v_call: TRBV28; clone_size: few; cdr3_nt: TGTGCCAGCTCTCCTTTGACAGGGCACAATAGCAATCAGCCCCAGCATTTT; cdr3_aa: CASSPLTGHNSNQPQHF
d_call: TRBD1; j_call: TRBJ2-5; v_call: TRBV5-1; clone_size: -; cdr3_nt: TGCGCCAGCAGCTCGACAGGGCCTGCGGAGACCCAGTACTTC; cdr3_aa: CASSSTGPAETQYF
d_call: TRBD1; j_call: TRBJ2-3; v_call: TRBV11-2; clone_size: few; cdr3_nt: TGTGCCAGCAGCTTAATACAGGGGCCGATCACAGATACGCAGTATTTT; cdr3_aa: CASSLIQGPITDTQYF
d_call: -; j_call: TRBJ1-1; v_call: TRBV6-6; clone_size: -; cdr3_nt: TGTGCCAGCAGTTACTCGGGGCGAGGGGACGAAGCTTTCTTT; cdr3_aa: CASSYSGRGDEAFF
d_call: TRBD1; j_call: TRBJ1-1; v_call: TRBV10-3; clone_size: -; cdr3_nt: TGTGCCATCACCGAAACAGGGGTGAACACTGAAGCTTTCTTT; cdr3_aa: CAITETGVNTEAFF
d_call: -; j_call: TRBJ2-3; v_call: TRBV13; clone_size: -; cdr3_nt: TGTGCCAGCAGCTTAGATTGGGTCCCGTACCGAGGAGGTCACCTCACAGATACGCAGTATTTT; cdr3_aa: CASSLDWVPYRGGHLTDTQYF
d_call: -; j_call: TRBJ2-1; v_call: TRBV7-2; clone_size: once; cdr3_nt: TGTGCCAGCAGCTTAGCTGGGTACTCCTACAATGAGCAGTTCTTC; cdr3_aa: CASSLAGYSYNEQFF
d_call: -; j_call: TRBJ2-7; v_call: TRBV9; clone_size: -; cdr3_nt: TGTGCCAGCAGCCGACAAGTAATCTACGAGCAGTACTTC; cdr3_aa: CASSRQVIYEQYF
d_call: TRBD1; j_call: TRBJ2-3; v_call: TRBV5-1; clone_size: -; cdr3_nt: TGCGCCAGCAGCCGGGACAGAGGCACAGATACGCAGTATTTT; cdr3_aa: CASSRDRGTDTQYF
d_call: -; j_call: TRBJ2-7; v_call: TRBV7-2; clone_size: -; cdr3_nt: TGTGCCAGCAGCTTGACGGACAGCTACGAGCAGTACTTC; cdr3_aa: CASSLTDSYEQYF
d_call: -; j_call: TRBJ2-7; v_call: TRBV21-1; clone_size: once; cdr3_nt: TGTGCCAGCAGTCTAGCGGGAGTCGCCCACGAGCAGTACTTC; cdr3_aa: CASSLAGVAHEQYF
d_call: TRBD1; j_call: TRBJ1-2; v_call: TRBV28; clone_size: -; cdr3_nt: TGTGCCAGCAGTTTAACGGACAGGGCCCTTAACTATGGCTACACCTTC; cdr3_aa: CASSLTDRALNYGYTF
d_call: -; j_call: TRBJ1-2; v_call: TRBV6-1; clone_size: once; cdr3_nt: TGTGCCAGCAACTTCGACCTGACAGGCCCCTATGGCTACACCTTC; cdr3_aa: CASNFDLTGPYGYTF
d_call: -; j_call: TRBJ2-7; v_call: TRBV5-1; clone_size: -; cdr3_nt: TGCGCCAGCAGCTTGGTCGGGGCCTCGTACGAGCAGTACTTC; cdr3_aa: CASSLVGASYEQYF
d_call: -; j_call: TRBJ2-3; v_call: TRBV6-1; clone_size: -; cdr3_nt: TGTGCCAGCCATGAACTGGACGCAGATACGCAGTATTTT; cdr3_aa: CASHELDADTQYF
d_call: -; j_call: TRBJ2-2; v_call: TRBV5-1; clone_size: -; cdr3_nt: TGCGCCAGCAGCCCAAACGTTAACACCGGGGAGCTGTTTTTT; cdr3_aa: CASSPNVNTGELFF
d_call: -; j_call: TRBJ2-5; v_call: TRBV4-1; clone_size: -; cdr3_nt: TGCGCCAGCAGCCAAGAAATGGGCCGTACGGAGACCCAGTACTTC; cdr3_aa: CASSQEMGRTETQYF
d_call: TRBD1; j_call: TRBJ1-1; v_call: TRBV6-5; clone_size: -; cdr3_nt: TGTGCCAGCAGTCCCCGGGACAGGTTGAACACTGAAGCTTTCTTT; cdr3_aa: CASSPRDRLNTEAFF
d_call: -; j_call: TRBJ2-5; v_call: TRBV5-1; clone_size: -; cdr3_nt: TGCGCCAGCAGCTTGGGCCCGGGAGCGGGTGGAGAGACCCAGTACTTC; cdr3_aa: CASSLGPGAGGETQYF
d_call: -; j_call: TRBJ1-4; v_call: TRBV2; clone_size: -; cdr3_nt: TGTGCCAGCAGTGAATTGCGTGGGGTGGGTGAAAAACTGTTTTTT; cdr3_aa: CASSELRGVGEKLFF
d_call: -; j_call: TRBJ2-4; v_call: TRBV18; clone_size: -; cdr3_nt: TGTGCCAGCTCATCTACGGACGGTGCATTAGCGAGGTTTCAGAGGCACACGGACTTC; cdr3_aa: CASSSTDGALARFQRHTDF
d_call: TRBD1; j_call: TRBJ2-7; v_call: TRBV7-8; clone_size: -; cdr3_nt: TGTGCCAGCAGCTCTGGGACAGTCTACGAGCAGTACTTC; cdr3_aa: CASSSGTVYEQYF
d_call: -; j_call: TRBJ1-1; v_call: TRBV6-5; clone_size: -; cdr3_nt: TGTGCCAGCAGTTACCGTCTACAGGACACTGAAGCTTTCTTT; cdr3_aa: CASSYRLQDTEAFF
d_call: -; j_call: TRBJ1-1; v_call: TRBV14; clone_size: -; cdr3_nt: TGTGCCACCCAACGTAACACTGAAGCTTTCTTT; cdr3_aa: CATQRNTEAFF
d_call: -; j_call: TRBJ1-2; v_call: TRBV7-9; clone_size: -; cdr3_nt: TGTGCCAGCAGCTTGGACAGTATATATGGCTACACCTTC; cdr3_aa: CASSLDSIYGYTF
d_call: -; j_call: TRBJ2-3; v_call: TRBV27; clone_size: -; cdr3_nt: TGTGCCAGCGCTGGGGATACGCAGTATTTT; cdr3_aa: CASAGDTQYF
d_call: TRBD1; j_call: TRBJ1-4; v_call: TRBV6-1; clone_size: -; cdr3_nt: TGTGCCAGCAGCCGCCCGGGACAGCCTAATGAAAAACTGTTTTTT; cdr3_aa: CASSRPGQPNEKLFF
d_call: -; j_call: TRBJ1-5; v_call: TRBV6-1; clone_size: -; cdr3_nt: TGTGCCAGCAGTGAATGGGGTACTCAGCCCCAGCATTTT; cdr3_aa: CASSEWGTQPQHF
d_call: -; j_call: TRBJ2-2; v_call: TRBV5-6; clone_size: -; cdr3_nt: TGTGCCAGCAGCGGGGGCGAGGTGGACACCGGGGAGCTGTTTTTT; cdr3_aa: CASSGGEVDTGELFF
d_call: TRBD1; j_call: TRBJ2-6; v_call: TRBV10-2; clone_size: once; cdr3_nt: TGCGCCAGCTTTCCTGGGGACAGGACCTCTGGGGCCAACGTCCTGACTTTC; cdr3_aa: CASFPGDRTSGANVLTF
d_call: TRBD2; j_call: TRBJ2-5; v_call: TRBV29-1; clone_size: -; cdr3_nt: TGCAGCGTTGCGGTAGCGGGAGTCCAAGAGACCCAGTACTTC; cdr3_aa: CSVAVAGVQETQYF
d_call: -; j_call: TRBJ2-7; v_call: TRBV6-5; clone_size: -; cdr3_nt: TGTGCCAGCAGTCGGGACTGGCTCTACGAGCAGTACTTC; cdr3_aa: CASSRDWLYEQYF
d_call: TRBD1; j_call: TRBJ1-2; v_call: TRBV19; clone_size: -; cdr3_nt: TGTGCCAGTACGGACAGGGCCTATGGCTACACCTTC; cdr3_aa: CASTDRAYGYTF
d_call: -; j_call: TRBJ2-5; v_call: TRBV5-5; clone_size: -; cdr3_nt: TGTGCCAGCAGCCCGGGACCTCAAGAGACCCAGTACTTC; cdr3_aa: CASSPGPQETQYF
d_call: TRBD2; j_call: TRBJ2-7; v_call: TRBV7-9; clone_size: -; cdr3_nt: TGTGCCAGCAGCTCCGCCAGACTAGCGGGAGGGCCTCTGTACGAGCAGTACTTC; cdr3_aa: CASSSARLAGGPLYEQYF
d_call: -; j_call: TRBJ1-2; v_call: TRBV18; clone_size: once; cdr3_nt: TGTGCCAGCTCACCTCCCGGGGAGCGTAGCACCTTC; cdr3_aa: CASSPPGERSTF
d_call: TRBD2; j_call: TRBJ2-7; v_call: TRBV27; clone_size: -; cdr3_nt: TGTGCCAGCACCGTCACTAGCGGGAGCTCCTACGAGCAGTACTTC; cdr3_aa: CASTVTSGSSYEQYF
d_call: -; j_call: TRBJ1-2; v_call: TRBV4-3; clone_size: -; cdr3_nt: TGCGCCAGCAGCCAAGATTGGGACGATAACTATGGCTACACCTTC; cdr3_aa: CASSQDWDDNYGYTF
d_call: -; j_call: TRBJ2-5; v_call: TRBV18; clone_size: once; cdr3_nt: TGTGCCAGCTCACCACCGGCCGGGAGAAGAGAGACCCAGTACTTC; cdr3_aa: CASSPPAGRRETQYF
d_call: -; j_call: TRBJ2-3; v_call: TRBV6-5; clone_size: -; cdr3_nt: TGTGCCAGCAGGAGGACTAGCACAGATACGCAGTATTTT; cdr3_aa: CASRRTSTDTQYF
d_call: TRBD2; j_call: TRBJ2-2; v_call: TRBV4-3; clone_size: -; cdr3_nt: TGCGCCAGCAGCCAAGTAGGAGGACTAGCGGGAGGGTCGGAGGGGGAGCTGTTTTTT; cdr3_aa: CASSQVGGLAGGSEGELFF
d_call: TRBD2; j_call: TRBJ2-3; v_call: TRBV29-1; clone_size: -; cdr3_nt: TGCAGCGTTGAGGGGGGAGGACAAGCGGGGGATAGCACAGATACGCAGTATTTT; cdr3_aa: CSVEGGGQAGDSTDTQYF
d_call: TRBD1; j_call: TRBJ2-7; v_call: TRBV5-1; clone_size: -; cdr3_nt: TGCGCCAGCAGCTTGTGGGGACAGACACAAAACGAGCAGTACTTC; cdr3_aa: CASSLWGQTQNEQYF
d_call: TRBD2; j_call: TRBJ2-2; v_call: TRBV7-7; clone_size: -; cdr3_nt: TGTGCTAGCAGCCCGGGACTAGCGGGACCCACCGGGGAGCTGTTTTTT; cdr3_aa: CASSPGLAGPTGELFF
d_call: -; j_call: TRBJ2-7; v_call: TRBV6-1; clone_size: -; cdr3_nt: TGTGCCAGCGTGTCCCAAACTACCGAGCAGTACTTC; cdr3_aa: CASVSQTTEQYF
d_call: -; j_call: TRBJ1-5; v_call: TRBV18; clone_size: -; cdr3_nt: TGTGCCAGCTCACCATACACCGGGGGGGATCAGCCCCAGCATTTT; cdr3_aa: CASSPYTGGDQPQHF
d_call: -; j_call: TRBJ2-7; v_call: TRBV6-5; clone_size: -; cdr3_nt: TGTGCCAGCAGTTACTCGTCGGGTGGTACCTACGAGCAGTACTTC; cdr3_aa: CASSYSSGGTYEQYF
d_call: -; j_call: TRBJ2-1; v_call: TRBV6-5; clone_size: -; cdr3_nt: TGTGCCAGCAGTTACTCGGGAGGAGGGCACAATGAGCAGTTCTTC; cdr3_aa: CASSYSGGGHNEQFF
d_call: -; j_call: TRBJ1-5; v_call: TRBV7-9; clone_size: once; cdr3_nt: TGTGCCAGCAGCCAACAGGGAGGGGATCAGCCCCAGCATTTT; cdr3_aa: CASSQQGGDQPQHF